This TCR beta chain was identified during a study of cytomegalovirus exposure and HLA in healthy donors. Regarding donors, all were healthy bone marrow donors. Findings of the study overall: A later analysis reportedly found that, within productive TCRs, an Asian-associated ancestry cluster had fewer N-insertions than the mean observed across the roughly 630 donors. It was assumed in the presence/absence analyses that sequencing depth was roughly uniform across donors. Earlier analysis yielded a pattern in which most TCR beta V segments were productive about 87% or about 30% of the time.

V lost 3 bases and J lost 7, with 15 bases in between. The germline gives CDR1 LNHDA, CDR2 SQIVND (reference sequence). This CDR3 comprises 14 residues. Amplification used 60 Vbeta primers and 13 Jbeta primers. TCRdb's copy holds only in-frame clones and misses some; the assay was immunoSEQ multiplex PCR. This table has 110,000 to 150,000 clones, 65% to 85% appearing once. Details on this clone: Its antigen is currently unknown.

V usage is TRBV19 and J usage is TRBJ1-2, with D possibly being TRBD1 (6 bases). This clonotype originated in a male donor in good health and CMV-seronegative. Specimen: PBMCs. The CDR3 sequence is CASSIPTGLRGYTF. DNA of the CDR3: TGTGCCAGTAGTATCCCCACAGGGTTACGTGGCTACACCTTC.